This T cell receptor beta chain was sequenced for a study of T-cell memory formation after mild COVID-19. The study's findings and limits: Mainly CM and EM harbored the contracting CD4+ clones; mainly EMRA harbored the CD8+ ones.

TCRdb reprocessed the 5' RACE reads via MiXCR and lists one record per CDR3 protein. The table has about 390,000 distinct CDR3 sequences, approximately 15% seen once. Trimming cost V 5 bases and J 1 base; bases outside gene matches: 2. Germline lookup yields CDR1 DFQATT and CDR2 SNEGSKA (reference sequence). This CDR3 has 15 amino acids. As for this clonotype: What it recognizes is unknown.

The specimen sequenced was PBMCs or a T cell subset sorted from them (not recorded which). The chain uses TRBV20-1 and TRBJ2-3; 14 bases are shared with TRBD2. This clonotype originated in a man in his late teens or twenties who had mild COVID-19 (a few samples of this study predate the infection). Cell type and time point are not known. The CDR3 sequence: CSAAGLAGGTDTQYF. DNA for the CDR3: TGCAGTGCTGCGGGACTAGCGGGGGGCACAGATACGCAGTATTTT.